One and the same sample provided the 14 T cell receptor beta chains below, sequenced in a study of blood T cell repertoires in COVID-19. Profiled with immunoSEQ multiplex PCR; TCRdb holds only in-frame clones, not every one. The data show about 310,000 clones, around 90% seen once. Sequenced material: PBMCs or T cells enriched from blood (not recorded which). The receptors here all came from a man in his 60s who had recovered from COVID-19.

This chain links TRBV12-2 with TRBJ2-3; TRBD2, as called in the table, went unchecked against the DNA. TRBV12-2 is assigned pseudogene status. The length of the CDR3 is 20 residues. The CDR3 loop reads CASRLGASGSKGKSTDTQYF. The DNA for the CDR3 is TGTGCAAGTCGCTTAGGCGCTAGCGGGAGCAAAGGGAAGTCCACAGATACGCAGTATTTT.

Here the CDR3 DNA reads TGTGCCAGCTCACCATGGGGACAGGATAATTCACCCCTCCACTTT. Translating it yields CASSPWGQDNSPLHF. This sequence joins TRBV18 and TRBJ1-6; the match to TRBD1 covers 8 bases. V dropped 2 bases and J dropped 5; count of bases not matched to a gene: 2. Germline V CDR1 and CDR2: KGHSH, LQKENI. The CDR3 has 15 amino acids. The full variable domain, completed using reference TRBV18 and TRBJ1-6, is NAGVMQNPRHLVRRRGQEARLRCSPMKGHSHVYWYRQLPEEGLKFMVYLQKENIIDESGMPKERFSAEFPKEGPSILRIQQVVRGDSAAYFCASSPWGQDNSPLHFGNGTRLTVT.

CDR3 amino acids: CASSSWTSGDTYEQYF. Here the CDR3 DNA reads TGCGCCAGCAGCTCCTGGACTAGCGGGGATACCTACGAGCAGTACTTC. The chain joins TRBV5-1 to TRBJ2-7, with 12 bases matching TRBD2. CDR3 length: 16 residues. With 3 bases clipped from V and 2 bases from J, the junction kept 6 bases outside the gene matches. Germline lookup yields CDR1 SGHRS and CDR2 YFSETQ.

This sequence joins TRBV3-1 (or the pseudogene TRBV3-2) and TRBJ2-1; 7 bases match TRBD2. V trimming: 0 bases; J trimming: 8 bases; junction bases outside the gene matches: 7. This CDR3 is 15 amino acids long. CDR1 and CDR2 (germline): LGHDT, YNNKEL (reference sequence). CDR3 DNA: TGTGCCAGCAGCCAAGATAACACTGGGGGGGATGAGCAGTTCTTC. Protein sequence: CASSQDNTGGDEQFF.

V and J are TRBV28 and TRBJ1-5; perhaps TRBD1 as D (6 bases). The CDR3 contains 15 residues. Trimming removed 1 base at V and 3 bases at J, with 10 bases between. CDR1 MDHEN and CDR2 SYDVKM come from the germline V gene. The CDR3 DNA follows: TGTGCCAGCAGTTTATATCAGGGGCTCAATCAGCCCCAGCATTTT. It encodes CASSLYQGLNQPQHF.

The J gene is TRBJ1-6, the V gene TRBV19; TRBD1 matches at 7 bases. Germline loops: CDR1 LNHDA, CDR2 SQIVND (reference sequence). V gave up 4 bases and J gave up 8 bases; unmatched junction bases: 8. The CDR3 sequence is 15 residues long. CDR3 sequence: CASSTIQGYDSPLHF. CDR3 nucleotide sequence: TGTGCCAGTAGTACCATACAGGGGTACGATTCACCCCTCCACTTT.

The rearrangement uses TRBV6-5 and TRBJ1-1; 7 bases align to TRBD1. J lost 7 bases, V lost 4 bases, and 3 bases had no gene match. CDR3 length: 12 residues. Germline V gene sequence: CDR1 MNHEY, CDR2 SVGAGI. CDR3 residues: CASSSRQGEAFF. For the CDR3, the DNA is TGTGCCAGCAGTTCAAGACAGGGTGAAGCTTTCTTT.

The chain carries TRBV9 and TRBJ2-7, with 9 bases that match TRBD2. Germline CDR1 SGDLS, CDR2 YYNGEE. The V segment lost 0 bases and the J segment 2 bases; nucleotides outside the gene matches: 6. The CDR3 consists of 16 residues. DNA for the CDR3: TGTGCCAGCAGCGTAGGGGTTAGCGGGGGCACCTACGAGCAGTACTTC. Amino acids: CASSVGVSGGTYEQYF.

The rearrangement links TRBV25-1 to TRBJ1-1; no reliable D call. This CDR3 comprises 11 residues. The germline V gene encodes CDR1 MGHDK and CDR2 SYGVNS. The V end was cut by 8 bases, the J end by 3 bases, with 7 bases between. CDR3 in amino acids: CASGRDTEAFF. Here the CDR3 DNA reads TGTGCCAGCGGGCGGGACACTGAAGCTTTCTTT.

The count of this clone is one. The rearrangement joins TRBV28 to TRBJ2-5, with 11 bases matching TRBD2. Germline V gene lookup returns CDR1 MDHEN and CDR2 SYDVKM. There are 18 residues in the CDR3. V lost 4 bases and J lost 3; bases outside the gene matches: 13. The CDR3 DNA is TGTGCCAGCAGTTCGTGGGACAGGGTGGGACTAGCGGAAGAGACCCAGTACTTC. Translation gives CASSSWDRVGLAEETQYF.

The chain has TRBV28 and TRBJ2-5; D is unresolved. V lost 3 bases, J lost 5 bases, and 13 bases lay in between. Germline-derived CDR1 and CDR2 are MDHEN and SYDVKM. CDR3 size: 14 residues. The CDR3 DNA follows: TGTGCCAGCAGTTTTAGCCTCGGAAGGGAGACCCAGTACTTC. It codes for CASSFSLGRETQYF.

The rearrangement joins TRBV18 to TRBJ1-4; 7 positions agree with TRBD1. This CDR3 contains 14 residues. The germline gives CDR1 KGHSH, CDR2 LQKENI. J lost 7 bases, V lost 6 bases, and 8 bases had no gene match. CDR3 sequence reads: CASSSTGVGEKLFF. Here the CDR3 DNA reads TGTGCCAGCTCCTCTACAGGGGTCGGTGAAAAACTGTTTTTT. The variable domain in full, with the rest retrieved from reference TRBV18 and TRBJ1-4, is NAGVMQNPRHLVRRRGQEARLRCSPMKGHSHVYWYRQLPEEGLKFMVYLQKENIIDESGMPKERFSAEFPKEGPSILRIQQVVRGDSAAYFCASSSTGVGEKLFFGSGTQLSVL.

This chain joins TRBV24-1 and TRBJ2-2; D possibly corresponds to TRBD1 (5 bases). Trimming stripped 6 bases from V and 3 bases from J, with 10 bases between. Looked up from germline, CDR1 is KGHDR and CDR2 is SFDVKD. The CDR3 is 14 residues long. The CDR3 sequence: CATSLTGHTGELFF. CDR3 DNA: TGTGCCACCAGTCTAACAGGACACACCGGGGAGCTGTTTTTT.

V and J are TRBV11-2 and TRBJ2-7; a weak D match, TRBD1 (6 bases). CDR3 length: 12 residues. Germline assignment: CDR1 SGHAT and CDR2 FQNNGV. Deletions cut 5 bases from V and 5 bases from J, with 10 bases between. Here the CDR3 reads CASSRNRDEQYF. CDR3 sequence (DNA): TGTGCCAGCAGCCGTAACAGGGACGAGCAGTACTTC.